The 31 T cell receptor beta chains below were found in one sample sequenced in a study of cytomegalovirus exposure and HLA in healthy donors. PCR used 60 Vbeta primers and 13 Jbeta primers. Measured with immunoSEQ multiplex PCR; TCRdb has only the in-frame clones, and not every one. This table lists fewer than 200,000 clones. The sample was PBMCs. The receptors come from a woman aged 60-70 years in good health and CMV-seronegative.

Remarks on this clone: The germline gene is not matched at one end of the junction; a read error may be the cause. The V call is TRBV5-1, the J call TRBJ2-1, with 11 bases lining up with TRBD1. The CDR3 has 14 amino acids. Germline V CDR1 and CDR2: SGHRS, YFSETQ. CDR3 coding DNA: TGCGCCAGCAGTTTGGGACAGGGGGGAAATGAGCAGTTCTTC. The encoded protein is CASSLGQGGNEQFF.

The V and J genes are TRBV2 and TRBJ2-7, with unresolved D. Germline V gives CDR1 SNHLY, CDR2 FYNNEI. CDR3 length: 12 amino acids. V lost 7 bases and J 6 bases, leaving 13 bases between the germline ends. Here the CDR3 reads CASMETLGEQYF. The CDR3 DNA sequence: TGTGCCAGCATGGAGACCCTAGGCGAGCAGTACTTC.

The chain has TRBV6-5 and TRBJ1-1; unclear D gene. Trimming pared 5 bases from V and 6 bases from J, leaving 10 bases between. This CDR3 contains 12 residues. Germline lookup yields CDR1 MNHEY and CDR2 SVGAGI. DNA for the CDR3: TGTGCCAGCAGTCCGGGTGGTCCTGAAGCTTTCTTT. It encodes CASSPGGPEAFF.

V usage is TRBV12-2 and J usage is TRBJ1-1; the DNA was not used to check the table's D call, TRBD1. TRBV12-2 is labeled a pseudogene. The length of the CDR3 is 19 residues. CDR3 loop: CASRFNLTPGTVFNTEAFF. In DNA, the CDR3 is TGTGCAAGTCGCTTTAATTTAACCCCGGGGACAGTGTTTAACACTGAAGCTTTCTTT.

The V and J genes are TRBV7-9 and TRBJ2-1; 14 nucleotides align to TRBD2. The CDR3 covers 15 residues. The germline V gene encodes CDR1 SEHNR and CDR2 FQNEAQ (reference sequence). V lost 5 bases and J lost 6; bases outside the gene matches: 3. The CDR3 is CASSVGTSGSNEQFF. As DNA, the CDR3 is TGTGCCAGCAGCGTCGGGACTAGCGGGAGCAATGAGCAGTTCTTC.

V is TRBV11-2 and J is TRBJ2-5, with TRBD1 as a possible D gene (5 bases). The J call may be in error: the DNA end matches TRBJ2-7 better. This CDR3 contains 16 residues. CDR1 SGHAT and CDR2 FQNNGV come from the germline V gene. The CDR3 reads CASTPLTAGPSYEQYF. Here the CDR3 DNA reads TGTGCCAGCACCCCCTTAACGGCAGGGCCCTCCTACGAGCAGTACTTC.

V is TRBV5-1 and J is TRBJ1-1; TRBD1 matches 7 bases. The length of the CDR3 is 14 residues. V trimming: 6 bases; J trimming: 4 bases; junction bases outside the gene matches: 9. Germline CDR1 SGHRS, CDR2 YFSETQ. CDR3 in amino acids: CASTADRAGTEAFF. The DNA for the CDR3 is TGCGCCAGCACCGCCGACAGGGCCGGCACTGAAGCTTTCTTT.

The gene calls are TRBV5-4 and TRBJ2-7; TRBD1 aligns across 9 bases. V shed 4 bases, J shed 3 bases, and the junction held 11 bases outside the gene matches. The germline V gene encodes CDR1 SGHNT and CDR2 YYREEE (reference sequence). The CDR3 has 16 amino acids. The CDR3 DNA follows: TGTGCCAGCAGCGCCCCTCCGGGACAGGGTATCTACGAGCAGTACTTC. This encodes CASSAPPGQGIYEQYF. Together with reference TRBV5-4 and TRBJ2-7, the CDR3 gives the full variable domain: ETGVTQSPTHLIKTRGQQVTLRCSSQSGHNTVSWYQQALGQGPQFIFQYYREEENGRGNFPPRFSGLQFPNYSSELNVNALELDDSALYLCASSAPPGQGIYEQYFGPGTRLTVT.

The chain is built from TRBV2 and TRBJ2-7, with D perhaps matching TRBD1 (6 bases). The CDR3 has 14 residues. Germline V gene sequence: CDR1 SNHLY, CDR2 FYNNEI. V was shortened by 2 bases and J by 4 bases, with 12 bases between the two germline ends. The CDR3, as DNA: TGTGCCAGCAGTGAAAGGGGCAGGGGTTACGAGCAGTACTTC. Translating gives CASSERGRGYEQYF.

Here the CDR3 DNA reads TGTGCCAGCAGCTTCAGGTCAGGGGATGAGCAGTTCTTC. Its translation is CASSFRSGDEQFF. The rearrangement links TRBV11-3 to TRBJ2-1; tentatively, D is TRBD1 (6 bases). The CDR3 spans 13 residues. Germline assignment: CDR1 SGHNT and CDR2 YENEEA. The V end was cut by 3 bases, the J end by 8 bases, with 11 bases between.

The chain links TRBV11-1 to TRBJ2-7; 10 bases line up with TRBD1. The CDR3 runs 16 residues. The V and J ends lost 2 bases and 5 bases, in that order; junction bases with no gene match: 9. Germline values: CDR1 SGHAT, CDR2 FQDESV (reference sequence). The DNA for the CDR3 is TGTGCCAGCAGCTTATTCCCTCGGGACAGGGGAGACGAGCAGTACTTC. It encodes CASSLFPRDRGDEQYF.

As concerns this clone: The same CDR3 arises from other DNA sequences in this sample as well. V usage is TRBV18 and J usage is TRBJ1-2, with a possible D match to TRBD1 (6 bases). Between the trimmed V and J ends, which lost 2 bases and 4 bases, there was a span of 11 bases. CDR1 and CDR2 from the germline V gene are KGHSH and LQKENI. The CDR3 is 14 residues long. CDR3 loop: CASSPSGQSYGYTF. The CDR3 nucleotides are TGTGCCAGCTCACCATCAGGACAGAGCTATGGCTACACCTTC.

The rearrangement uses TRBV19 and TRBJ2-3; maybe TRBD2 (6 bases). Germline lookup yields CDR1 LNHDA and CDR2 SQIVND (reference sequence). There are 13 residues in the CDR3. Deletions cut 3 bases from V and 6 bases from J, with 10 bases between. The CDR3, as DNA: TGTGCCAGTAGTATGGGAGGTCCCGATACGCAGTATTTT. It yields the protein CASSMGGPDTQYF.

The rearrangement uses TRBV9 and TRBJ2-3; weak D call: TRBD1 (5 bases). V lost 3 bases to trimming and J lost 4 bases, with 12 bases between them. Germline assignment: CDR1 SGDLS and CDR2 YYNGEE. The CDR3 runs to 14 residues. CDR3 DNA sequence: TGTGCCAGCAGCGCGTTAGGGGCGGCAGATACGCAGTATTTT. Protein sequence: CASSALGAADTQYF.

The chain is built from TRBV5-1 and TRBJ2-3, with 8 bases that match TRBD2. The germline gives CDR1 SGHRS, CDR2 YFSETQ. The V segment lost 4 bases and the J segment 4 bases; nucleotides outside the gene matches: 14. The length of the CDR3 is 17 residues. CDR3 in amino acids: CASSPQTGAGAADTQYF. CDR3 sequence (DNA): TGCGCCAGCAGCCCACAAACGGGAGCGGGAGCCGCAGATACGCAGTATTTT.

Remarks on this clone: The missing conserved phenylalanine or tryptophan at the end of this CDR3 makes a read error likely. J is TRBJ1-1 and V is TRBV27; 7 bases line up with TRBD1. Germline loops: CDR1 MNHEY, CDR2 SMNVEV (reference sequence). The CDR3 sequence is 16 residues long. After removal of 3 bases from V and 1 base from J, the junction contained 8 bases not matched to a gene. The DNA of the CDR3 is TGTGCCAGCAGTTTTGAGGGGGCACGGACGAACACTGAAGCTTTCCTT. Translation gives CASSFEGARTNTEAFL.

Details on this clone: The conserved closing phenylalanine or tryptophan is absent in this CDR3, likely reflecting a read error. The chain is built from TRBV5-4 and TRBJ1-2; D is uncertain. The CDR3 sequence is 13 residues long. Trimming shortened V by 0 bases and J by 4 bases, and 7 bases separated the two germline ends. In germline, CDR1 is SGHNT, CDR2 YYREEE (reference sequence). The CDR3 region has the DNA TGTGCCAGCAGCTTGGACGGAGCCTATGGCTACACCCTC. Protein product: CASSLDGAYGYTL.

The chain couples TRBV6-1 to TRBJ2-4, with D tentatively TRBD1 (5 bases). The CDR3 totals 15 residues. Germline CDR1 MNHNS, CDR2 SASEGT. The V and J ends lost 7 bases and 0 bases respectively, with 13 bases between them. CDR3: CASIQGAEAKNIQYF. The CDR3 region has the DNA TGTGCCAGCATACAAGGGGCGGAAGCCAAAAACATTCAGTACTTC.

This sequence joins TRBV9 and TRBJ2-5; TRBD2 matches 9 bases. Germline loops: CDR1 SGDLS, CDR2 YYNGEE. CDR3 length: 15 amino acids. With 4 bases clipped from V and 5 bases from J, the junction kept 9 bases outside the gene matches. The CDR3 region is CASSPRGGLEETQYF. CDR3 DNA: TGTGCCAGCAGCCCGCGGGGGGGGCTGGAGGAGACCCAGTACTTC.

This chain links TRBV6-1 with TRBJ1-1, with TRBD1 matching over 7 bases. The CDR3 loop spans 15 amino acids. The V gene end was trimmed by 4 bases and the J gene end by 1 base; junction bases not matched to a gene: 6. From germline, CDR1 is MNHNS and CDR2 SASEGT. Here the CDR3 DNA reads TGTGCCAGCAGTGCACGACAGGGAAGGAACACTGAAGCTTTCTTT. This translates into CASSARQGRNTEAFF.

The J gene is TRBJ1-2, the V gene TRBV29-1; 7 bases match TRBD1. Germline lookup yields CDR1 SQVTM and CDR2 ANQGSEA. The V gene end was trimmed by 0 bases and the J gene end by 4 bases; junction bases not matched to a gene: 8. The CDR3 has 15 residues. The CDR3 reads CSVEDQGQQLYGYTF. CDR3 DNA sequence: TGCAGCGTTGAAGATCAGGGACAGCAGCTCTATGGCTACACCTTC.

This chain joins TRBV27 and TRBJ1-2, with 7 nucleotides matching TRBD1. The ends lost 4 bases at V and 4 bases at J; junction bases unmatched: 9. The germline CDR1 and CDR2 sequences are MNHEY and SMNVEV (reference sequence). CDR3 length: 15 residues. CDR3 DNA: TGTGCCAGCAGTTCTACAGGGGAAAGGCTCTATGGCTACACCTTC. Translation: CASSSTGERLYGYTF.

This CDR3 reads CASSIDRGPQHF. The CDR3 coding sequence is TGTGCCAGCAGCATCGACAGGGGGCCCCAGCATTTT. The gene calls are TRBV7-2 and TRBJ1-5, with TRBD1 identical over 8 bases. Germline CDR1 SGHTA, CDR2 FQGNSA. The CDR3 sequence is 12 residues long. J gave up 9 bases and V 5 bases, and 3 bases lay outside the gene matches.

The chain carries TRBV7-8 and TRBJ1-2; D unclear. The CDR3 consists of 14 residues. From germline, CDR1 is SGHVS and CDR2 FQNEAQ. V was pared by 5 bases and J by 6 bases, with 16 bases between. CDR3 residues: CASSRGLEFNGYTF. CDR3 DNA sequence: TGTGCCAGCAGCCGCGGTTTGGAATTCAATGGCTACACCTTC.

The chain is built from TRBV27 and TRBJ2-3, with 8 nucleotides matching TRBD2. The CDR3 covers 13 residues. The junction had 9 bases not matched to a gene; V was cut back by 2 bases and J by 14 bases. Germline V CDR1 and CDR2: MNHEY, SMNVEV (reference sequence). CDR3 DNA sequence: TGTGCCAGCAGTTTAGAACCCGCGGGAGGTCGGTATTTT. The encoded protein is CASSLEPAGGRYF.

The chain joins TRBV13 to TRBJ2-5; 10 bases agree with TRBD1. The CDR3 is 18 residues long. Trimming cost V 1 base and J 5 bases; bases outside gene matches: 13. Per the germline V gene, CDR1 is PRHDT and CDR2 is FYEKMQ (reference sequence). In DNA, the CDR3 is TGTGCCAGCAGCTTAGAGAAGAACCGGGACAGGGGACGGGAGACCCAGTACTTC. This gives the protein CASSLEKNRDRGRETQYF.

In nucleotides, the CDR3 is TGTGCCAGCTCACTCCACTCTAATCAGCCCCAGCATTTT. Translating gives CASSLHSNQPQHF. The rearrangement joins TRBV18 to TRBJ1-5, with unresolved D. Deletions cut 4 bases from V and 4 bases from J, with 8 bases between. The CDR3 runs to 13 residues. CDR1 and CDR2 from the germline V gene are KGHSH and LQKENI.

The rearrangement uses TRBV15 and TRBJ2-7; no reliable D call. Germline V gene sequence: CDR1 LNHNV, CDR2 YYDKDF (reference sequence). The CDR3 extends over 12 amino acids. V lost 2 bases, J lost 3 bases, and 5 bases lay in between. CDR3: CATSRPNYEQYF. CDR3 bases: TGTGCCACCAGCAGACCTAACTACGAGCAGTACTTC.

The gene calls are TRBV5-8 and TRBJ2-7; perhaps TRBD1 as D (6 bases). CDR3 length: 14 amino acids. Trimming left V 2 bases short and J 0 bases short, with 9 bases between. Looked up from germline, CDR1 is SGHTS and CDR2 is YDEGEE. The CDR3 protein is CASSFDRSSYEQYF. The CDR3 DNA is TGTGCCAGCAGCTTTGACAGGAGCTCCTACGAGCAGTACTTC.

The V gene is TRBV23-1, the J gene TRBJ2-7; the match to TRBD1 covers 7 bases. TRBV23-1 is labeled an ORF, and its function is uncertain. The CDR3 consists of 16 residues. V dropped 3 bases and J dropped 6; count of bases not matched to a gene: 14. The CDR3 coding sequence is TGCGCCAGCAGTCATAGGGGACAGAACCTGAAAATCGAGCAGTACTTC. Encoded protein: CASSHRGQNLKIEQYF.

The V call is TRBV6-5, the J call TRBJ2-1; no definite D call. The germline CDR1 and CDR2 sequences are MNHEY and SVGAGI. V lost 2 bases and J 3 bases, leaving 5 bases between the germline ends. The CDR3 runs 13 residues. The CDR3 sequence is CASSYDSYNEQFF. In nucleotides, the CDR3 is TGTGCCAGCAGTTACGATAGCTACAATGAGCAGTTCTTC.